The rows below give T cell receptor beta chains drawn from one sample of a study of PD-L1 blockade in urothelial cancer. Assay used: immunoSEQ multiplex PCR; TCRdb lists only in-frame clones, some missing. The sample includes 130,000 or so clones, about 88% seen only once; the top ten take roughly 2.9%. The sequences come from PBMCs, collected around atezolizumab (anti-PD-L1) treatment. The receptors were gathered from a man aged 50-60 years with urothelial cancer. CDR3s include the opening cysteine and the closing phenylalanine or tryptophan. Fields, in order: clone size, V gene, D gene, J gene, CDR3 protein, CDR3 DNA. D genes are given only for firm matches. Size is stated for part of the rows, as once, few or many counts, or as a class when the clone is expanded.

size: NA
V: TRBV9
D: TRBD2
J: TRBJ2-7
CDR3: CASSVGSGRALGYEQYF
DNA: TGTGCCAGCAGCGTAGGTAGCGGGAGGGCCCTTGGGTACGAGCAGTACTTC

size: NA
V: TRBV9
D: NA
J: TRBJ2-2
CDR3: CASSARGLDTGELFF
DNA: TGTGCCAGCAGCGCCCGGGGTTTAGACACCGGGGAGCTGTTTTTT

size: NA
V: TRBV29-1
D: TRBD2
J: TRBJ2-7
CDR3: CSARGGTYEQYF
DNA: TGCAGCGCCCGGGGGGGCACCTACGAGCAGTACTTC

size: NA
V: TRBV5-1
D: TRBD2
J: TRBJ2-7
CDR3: CASSLLPGLAGGEQYF
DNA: TGCGCCAGCAGCTTGCTCCCGGGACTAGCGGGAGGCGAGCAGTACTTC

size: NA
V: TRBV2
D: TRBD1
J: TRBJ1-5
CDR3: CASHDRGNQPQHF
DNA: TGTGCCAGTCATGACAGGGGCAATCAGCCCCAGCATTTT

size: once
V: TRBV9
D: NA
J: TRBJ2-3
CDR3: CASSVGQDTQYF
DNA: TGTGCCAGCAGCGTAGGTCAAGATACGCAGTATTTT

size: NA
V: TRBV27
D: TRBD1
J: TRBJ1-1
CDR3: CASRQTSTGVATEAFF
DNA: TGTGCCAGCAGACAAACTAGTACAGGGGTGGCCACTGAAGCTTTCTTT

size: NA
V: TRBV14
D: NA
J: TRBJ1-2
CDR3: CASSQVTPLFGYGYTF
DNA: TGTGCCAGCAGCCAAGTCACACCACTATTTGGCTATGGCTACACCTTC

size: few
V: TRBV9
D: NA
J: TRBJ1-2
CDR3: CASSVAETSPYFGYTF
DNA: TGTGCCAGCAGCGTAGCTGAGACATCACCTTATTTTGGCTACACCTTC

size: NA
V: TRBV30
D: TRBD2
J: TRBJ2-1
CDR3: CAWSYGGGYNEQFF
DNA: TGTGCCTGGAGTTACGGCGGGGGCTACAATGAGCAGTTCTTC

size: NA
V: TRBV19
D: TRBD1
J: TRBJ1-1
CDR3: CASSIVGTGTEAFF
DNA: TGTGCCAGTAGTATAGTAGGGACAGGAACTGAAGCTTTCTTT

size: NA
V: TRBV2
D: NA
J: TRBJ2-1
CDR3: CASSDGEGGDEQFF
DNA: TGTGCCAGCAGTGATGGGGAAGGAGGGGATGAGCAGTTCTTC

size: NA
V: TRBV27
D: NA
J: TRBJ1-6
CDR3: CASSSGYNSPLHF
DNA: TGTGCCAGCAGTTCGGGTTATAATTCACCCCTCCACTTT

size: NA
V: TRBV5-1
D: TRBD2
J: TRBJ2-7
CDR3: CASSPGGRADSYEQYF
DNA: TGCGCCAGCAGCCCGGGGGGGCGGGCAGACTCCTACGAGCAGTACTTC

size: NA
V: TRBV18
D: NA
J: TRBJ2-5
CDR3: CASSPNGLTYQETQYF
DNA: TGTGCCAGCTCACCAAACGGACTGACGTACCAAGAGACCCAGTACTTC

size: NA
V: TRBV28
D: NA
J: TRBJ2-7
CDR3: CASSLPRYEQYF
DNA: TGTGCCAGCAGTTTACCCAGATACGAGCAGTACTTC

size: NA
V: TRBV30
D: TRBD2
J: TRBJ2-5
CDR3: CAWRGLAAQETQYF
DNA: TGTGCCTGGAGGGGACTAGCGGCCCAAGAGACCCAGTACTTC

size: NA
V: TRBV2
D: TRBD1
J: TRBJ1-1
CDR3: CASSKQGVNTEAFF
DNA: TGTGCCAGCAGTAAACAGGGGGTGAACACTGAAGCTTTCTTT

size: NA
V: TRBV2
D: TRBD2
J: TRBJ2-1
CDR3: CASSKAGVTYNEQFF
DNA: TGTGCCAGCAGTAAAGCGGGAGTCACCTACAATGAGCAGTTCTTC

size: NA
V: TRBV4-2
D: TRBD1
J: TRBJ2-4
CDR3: CASSQQQGLMNIQYF
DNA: TGTGCCAGCAGCCAGCAACAGGGGCTTATGAACATTCAGTACTTC

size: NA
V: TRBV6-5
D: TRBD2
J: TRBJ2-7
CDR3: CASSQLAGGYEQYF
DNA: TGTGCCAGCAGTCAACTAGCGGGAGGCTACGAGCAGTACTTC

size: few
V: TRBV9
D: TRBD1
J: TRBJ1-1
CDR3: CASSPQGQITLNTEAFF
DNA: TGTGCCAGCAGCCCCCAGGGACAGATCACCCTGAACACTGAAGCTTTCTTT

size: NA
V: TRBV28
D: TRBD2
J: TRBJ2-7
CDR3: CASSTMVFGTSGSYEQYF
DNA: TGTGCCAGCAGTACTATGGTATTCGGGACTAGCGGGAGCTACGAGCAGTACTTC

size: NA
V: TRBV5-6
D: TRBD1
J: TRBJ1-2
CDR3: CASILNRGRTGYTF
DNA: TGTGCCAGCATCCTAAACAGGGGGCGAACCGGCTACACCTTC

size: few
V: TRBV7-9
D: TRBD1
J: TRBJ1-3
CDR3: CASSPRQGTRGNTIYF
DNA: TGTGCCAGCAGCCCTCGACAGGGGACGAGGGGAAACACCATATATTTT

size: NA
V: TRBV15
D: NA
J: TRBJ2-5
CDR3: CATSTERETQYF
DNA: TGTGCCACCAGCACCGAACGGGAGACCCAGTACTTC

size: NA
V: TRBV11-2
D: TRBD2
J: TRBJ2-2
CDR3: CASSLASGRTGELFF
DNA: TGTGCCAGCAGCTTAGCTAGCGGGAGGACCGGGGAGCTGTTTTTT

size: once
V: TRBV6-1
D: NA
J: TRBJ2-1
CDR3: CASSEREQFF
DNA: TGTGCCAGCAGTGAACGTGAGCAGTTCTTC

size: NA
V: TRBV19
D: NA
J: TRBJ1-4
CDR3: CASSISGSGGDEKLFF
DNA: TGTGCCAGTAGTATATCGGGTTCGGGAGGGGATGAAAAACTGTTTTTT

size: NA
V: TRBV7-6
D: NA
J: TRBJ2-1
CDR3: CASSLGTTRPLFF
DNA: TGTGCCAGCAGCTTAGGGACTACCCGCCCCCTTTTCTTC

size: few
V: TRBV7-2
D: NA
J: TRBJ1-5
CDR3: CASSLAMRDQPQHF
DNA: TGTGCCAGCAGCTTAGCTATGAGGGATCAGCCCCAGCATTTT

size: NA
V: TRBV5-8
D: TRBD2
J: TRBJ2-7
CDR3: CASRRELLAGGRYEQYF
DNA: TGTGCCAGCAGACGAGAATTACTAGCGGGAGGGAGGTACGAGCAGTACTTC

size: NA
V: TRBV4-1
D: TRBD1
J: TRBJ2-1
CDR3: CASSQDTGTGERNEQFF
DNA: TGCGCCAGCAGCCAAGATACGGGGACAGGGGAGAGGAATGAGCAGTTCTTC

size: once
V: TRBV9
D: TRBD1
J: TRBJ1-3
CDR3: CASSVQGVGNTIYF
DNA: TGTGCCAGCAGCGTTCAGGGGGTAGGAAACACCATATATTTT

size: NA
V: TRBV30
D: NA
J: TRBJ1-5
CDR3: CAWSSVRTMGNQPQHF
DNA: TGTGCCTGGAGTAGCGTGAGGACAATGGGCAATCAGCCCCAGCATTTT

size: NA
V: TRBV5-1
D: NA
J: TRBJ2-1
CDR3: CASSRLDLNEQFF
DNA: TGCGCCAGCAGCCGACTAGATCTCAATGAGCAGTTCTTC

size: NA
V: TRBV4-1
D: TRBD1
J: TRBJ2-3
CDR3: CASSQDQNRGITDTQYF
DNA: TGCGCCAGCAGCCAAGATCAGAACAGGGGTATCACAGATACGCAGTATTTT